This TCR beta chain was captured in a study of human T cells and chemical hapten exposure. Looking at the study overall: Small differences in pooled library volume mainly drove the variation in TCR yields per sample.

What the library attached to individual cDNA molecules were unique molecular identifiers. In the original processing: TCR counts had a median of approximately 96,000 per sample and spanned roughly 20,000 to 690,600. TCRdb reanalysed the 5' RACE reads using MiXCR and keeps one entry per CDR3 protein. V and J calls and clone size were set by TCRdb, not the authors. The repertoire holds 100,000 to 120,000 distinct CDR3 sequences, with roughly a fifth as singletons. Unfractionated whole blood served as the source for total RNA extraction. Of note for this clonotype: The target antigen is unknown.

Findings of the study overall: No shift was seen in TCRs above 1 in 1000 frequency with DPC sensitization.

The TCR sequence derives from a human donor in good health.

CDR3 DNA sequence: TGTGCCAGCAGCTCTTCGATGTCGAGCACTGAAGCTTTCTTT. Residues: CASSSSMSSTEAFF. This chain links TRBV7-9 with TRBJ1-1; D is unresolved. Trimming left V 4 bases short and J 4 bases short, with 13 bases between. The CDR3 is 14 residues long. Germline V gene lookup returns CDR1 SEHNR and CDR2 FQNEAQ (reference sequence).